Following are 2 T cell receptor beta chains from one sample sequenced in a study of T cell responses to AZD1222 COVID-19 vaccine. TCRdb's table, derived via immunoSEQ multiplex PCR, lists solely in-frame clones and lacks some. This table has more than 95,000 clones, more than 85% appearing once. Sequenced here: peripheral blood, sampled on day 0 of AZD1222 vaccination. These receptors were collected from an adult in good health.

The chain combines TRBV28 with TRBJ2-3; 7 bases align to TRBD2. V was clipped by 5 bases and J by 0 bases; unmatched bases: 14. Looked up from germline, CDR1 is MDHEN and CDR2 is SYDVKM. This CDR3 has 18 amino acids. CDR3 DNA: TGTGCCAGCAGTACCCCCTACGGACTAGATGGGAGCACAGATACGCAGTATTTT. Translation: CASSTPYGLDGSTDTQYF.

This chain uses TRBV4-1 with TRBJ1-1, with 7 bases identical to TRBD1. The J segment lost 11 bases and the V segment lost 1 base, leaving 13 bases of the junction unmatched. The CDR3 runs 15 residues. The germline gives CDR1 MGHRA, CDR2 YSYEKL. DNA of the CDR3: TGCGCCAGCAGCCAAGGACAGGGTAAGGGCCCTGGTGCTTTCTTT. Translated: CASSQGQGKGPGAFF.